What follows describes a single TCR beta chain. This specimen belongs to a study of blood T cell repertoires in COVID-19. The V end was cut by 3 bases, the J end by 4 bases, with 6 bases between. The CDR3 spans 12 residues. Germline loops: CDR1 MNHEY, CDR2 SVGEGT. Profiling relied on immunoSEQ multiplex PCR, and the TCRdb table lists in-frame clones only, not all of them. Altogether roughly 380,000 clones are present, roughly 86% being singletons, with the ten largest covering 1.1%. Sequencing was performed on peripheral blood. The J gene is TRBJ2-5, the V gene TRBV6-2 or TRBV6-3, with D perhaps matching TRBD2 (5 bases). The receptor's source is a human donor with acute or convalescent COVID-19. The donor label of this sample is uncertain. CDR3 DNA sequence: TGTGCCAGCAGTTATGCGGGAGAGACCCAGTACTTC. This sequence encodes CASSYAGETQYF.